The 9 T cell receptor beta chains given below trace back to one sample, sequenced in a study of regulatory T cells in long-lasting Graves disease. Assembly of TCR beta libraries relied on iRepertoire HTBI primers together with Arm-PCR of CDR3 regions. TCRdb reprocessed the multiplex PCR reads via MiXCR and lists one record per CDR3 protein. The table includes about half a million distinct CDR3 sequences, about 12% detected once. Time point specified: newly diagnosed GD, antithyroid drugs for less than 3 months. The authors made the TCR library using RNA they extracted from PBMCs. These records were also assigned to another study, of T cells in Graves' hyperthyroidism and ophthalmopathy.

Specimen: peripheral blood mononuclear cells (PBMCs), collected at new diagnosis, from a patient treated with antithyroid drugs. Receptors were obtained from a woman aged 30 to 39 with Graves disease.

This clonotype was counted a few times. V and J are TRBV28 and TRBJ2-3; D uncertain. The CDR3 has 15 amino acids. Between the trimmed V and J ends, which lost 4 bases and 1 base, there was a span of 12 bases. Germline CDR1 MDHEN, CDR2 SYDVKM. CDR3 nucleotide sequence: TGTGCCAGCAGTTCTCGTGTTAGGGGCACAGATACGCAGTATTTT. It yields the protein CASSSRVRGTDTQYF.

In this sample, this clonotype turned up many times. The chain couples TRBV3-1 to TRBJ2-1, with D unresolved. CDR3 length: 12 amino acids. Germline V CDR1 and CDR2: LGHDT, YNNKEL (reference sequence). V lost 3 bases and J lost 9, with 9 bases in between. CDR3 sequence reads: CASSHSSGEQFF. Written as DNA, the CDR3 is TGTGCCAGCAGCCATTCGTCGGGTGAGCAGTTCTTC.

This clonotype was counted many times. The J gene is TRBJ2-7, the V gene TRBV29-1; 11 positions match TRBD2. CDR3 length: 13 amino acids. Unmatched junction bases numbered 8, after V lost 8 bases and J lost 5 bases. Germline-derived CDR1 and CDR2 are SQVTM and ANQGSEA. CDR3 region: CSFGRSGRDEQYF. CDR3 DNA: TGCAGCTTCGGCCGTAGCGGGAGGGACGAGCAGTACTTC.

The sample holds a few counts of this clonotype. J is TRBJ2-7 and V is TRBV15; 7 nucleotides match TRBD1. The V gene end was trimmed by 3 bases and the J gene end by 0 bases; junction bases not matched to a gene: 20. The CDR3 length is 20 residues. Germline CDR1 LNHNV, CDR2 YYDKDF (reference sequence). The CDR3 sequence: CATSSSLWTGRVGGSYEQYF. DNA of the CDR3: TGTGCCACCAGCAGCTCCCTCTGGACAGGAAGGGTTGGCGGCTCCTACGAGCAGTACTTC. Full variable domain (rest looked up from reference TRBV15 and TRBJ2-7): DAMVIQNPRYQVTQFGKPVTLSCSQTLNHNVMYWYQQKSSQAPKLLFHYYDKDFNNEADTPDNFQSRRPNTSFCFLDIRSPGLGDTAMYLCATSSSLWTGRVGGSYEQYFGPGTRLTVT.

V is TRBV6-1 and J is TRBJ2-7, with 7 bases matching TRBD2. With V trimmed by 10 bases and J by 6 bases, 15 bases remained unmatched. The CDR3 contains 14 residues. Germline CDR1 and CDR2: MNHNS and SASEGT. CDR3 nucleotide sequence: TGTGCCACCGGAGGGCGGGCGGGAGTCTCCGAGCAGTACTTC. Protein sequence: CATGGRAGVSEQYF.

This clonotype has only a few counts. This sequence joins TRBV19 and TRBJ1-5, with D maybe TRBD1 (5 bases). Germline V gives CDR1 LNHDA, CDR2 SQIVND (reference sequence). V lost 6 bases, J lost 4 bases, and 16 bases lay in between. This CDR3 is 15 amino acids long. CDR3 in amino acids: CASSGTSGSNQPQHF. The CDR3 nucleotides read TGTGCCAGTAGCGGGACCTCCGGGTCTAATCAGCCCCAGCATTTT.

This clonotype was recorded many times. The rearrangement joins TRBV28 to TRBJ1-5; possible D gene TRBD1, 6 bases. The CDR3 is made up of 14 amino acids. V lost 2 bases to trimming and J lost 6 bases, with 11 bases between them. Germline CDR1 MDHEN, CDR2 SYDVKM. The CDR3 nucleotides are TGTGCCAGCAGTTTAGGGGCAGGGGCTCAGCCCCAGCATTTT. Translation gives CASSLGAGAQPQHF. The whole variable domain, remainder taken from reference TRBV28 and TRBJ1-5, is DVKVTQSSRYLVKRTGEKVFLECVQDMDHENMFWYRQDPGLGLRLIYFSYDVKMKEKGDIPEGYSVSREKKERFSLILESASTNQTSMYLCASSLGAGAQPQHFGDGTRLSIL.

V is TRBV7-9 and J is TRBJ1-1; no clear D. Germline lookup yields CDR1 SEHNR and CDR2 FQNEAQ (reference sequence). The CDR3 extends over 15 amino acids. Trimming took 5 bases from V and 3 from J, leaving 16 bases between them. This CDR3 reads CASSLDGIRDTEAFF. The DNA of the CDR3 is TGTGCCAGCAGCCTAGACGGGATCCGGGACACTGAAGCTTTCTTT.

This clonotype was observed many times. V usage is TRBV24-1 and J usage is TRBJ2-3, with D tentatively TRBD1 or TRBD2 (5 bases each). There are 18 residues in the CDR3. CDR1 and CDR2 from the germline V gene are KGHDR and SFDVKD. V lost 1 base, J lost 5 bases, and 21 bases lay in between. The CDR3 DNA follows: TGTGCCACCAGTGATTTACATACTCCGGGACCCGTCCTAGATACGCAGTATTTT. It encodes CATSDLHTPGPVLDTQYF.